A selection of T cell receptor beta chains follows, all from one sample in a study of control samples from healthy donors and cancer patients. The method was immunoSEQ multiplex PCR; TCRdb's version includes in-frame clones alone and lacks a portion of them. This sample yields 100,000 to 150,000 clones, of which around 92% are seen a single time; about 2.2% belongs to the top ten. What was sequenced was blood. These receptors were obtained from a woman aged 45-60 years in good health. Each CDR3 is given without its conserved first and last residue. A D gene is named only where the DNA matches it firmly.

v_call	d_call	cdr3_aa
TRBV5-6	-	ASSLVWGLEETQY
TRBV7-9	TRBD1	ASSSGQGNEKLF
TRBV6-5	TRBD1	ASSRQSTGNQPQH
TRBV7-9	-	ASSPMEHWDGYT
TRBV27	-	ASSSVGTEAF
TRBV28	TRBD1	ASSRQGAGYEQY
TRBV3-1/TRBV3-2	-	ASSHNRVDGYT
TRBV30	-	ACSGVGFQPQH
TRBV2	-	ASRIARNSNQPQH
TRBV29-1	-	SVGTENQPQH
TRBV11-2	-	ASSFTDYGYT
TRBV15	-	ATSRRVTGDGYT
TRBV15	TRBD1	ATSRDPGGSQY
TRBV5-1	-	ASSLSQGISNYGYT
TRBV19	-	ASSMEGPRAGNTIY
TRBV7-2	-	ASSASTRGEQY
TRBV2	-	ASTTATGRNTEAF
TRBV3-1/TRBV3-2	-	ASSQAGGAETQY
TRBV15	-	ATSRDNWGSSDGYT
TRBV5-6	TRBD1	ASSYNRGDGYT
TRBV6-5	-	ASSRRLAAGGEQF
TRBV27	-	ASSLLETQY
TRBV30	-	AWRRGTYGYT
TRBV18	TRBD1	ASSRDRGAGNTIY
TRBV14	-	ASSPRKLDSNNEQF
TRBV7-9	-	ASSLDGLRTQY
TRBV2	-	ASNVELRNEQF
TRBV28	-	ASSITGTAASTDTQY
TRBV4-1	-	ASSQDINTGGGEQY
TRBV20-1	-	SATIHEQF
TRBV18	-	ASSVPNRGRNEKLF
TRBV19	-	ARPTGCDYGYT
TRBV7-9	-	ASSEGSYGYT
TRBV7-9	TRBD1	ASSFPGTGSYGYT
TRBV5-1	TRBD2	ASSLGASGTTDTQY